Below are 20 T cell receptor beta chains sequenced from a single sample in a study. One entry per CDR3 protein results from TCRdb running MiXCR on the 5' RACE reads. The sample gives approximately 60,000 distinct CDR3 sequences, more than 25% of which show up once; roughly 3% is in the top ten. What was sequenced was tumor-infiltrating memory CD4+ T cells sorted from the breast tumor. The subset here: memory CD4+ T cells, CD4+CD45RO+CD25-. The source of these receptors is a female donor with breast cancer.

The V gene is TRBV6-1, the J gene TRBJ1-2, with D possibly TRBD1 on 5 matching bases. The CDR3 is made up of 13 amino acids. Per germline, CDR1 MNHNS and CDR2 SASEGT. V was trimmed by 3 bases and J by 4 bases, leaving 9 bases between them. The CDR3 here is CASSDTGSYGYTF. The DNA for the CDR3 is TGTGCCAGCAGTGATACAGGATCCTATGGCTACACCTTC.

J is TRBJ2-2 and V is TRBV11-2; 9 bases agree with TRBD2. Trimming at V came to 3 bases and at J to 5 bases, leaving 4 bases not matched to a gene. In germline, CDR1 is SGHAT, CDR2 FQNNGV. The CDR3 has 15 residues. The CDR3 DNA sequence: TGTGCCAGCAGCTTTCAAGCGGGAGGAACCGGGGAGCTGTTTTTT. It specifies CASSFQAGGTGELFF. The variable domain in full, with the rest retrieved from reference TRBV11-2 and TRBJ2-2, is EAGVAQSPRYKIIEKRQSVAFWCNPISGHATLYWYQQILGQGPKLLIQFQNNGVVDDSQLPKDRFSAERLKGVDSTLKIQPAKLEDSAVYLCASSFQAGGTGELFFGEGSRLTVL.

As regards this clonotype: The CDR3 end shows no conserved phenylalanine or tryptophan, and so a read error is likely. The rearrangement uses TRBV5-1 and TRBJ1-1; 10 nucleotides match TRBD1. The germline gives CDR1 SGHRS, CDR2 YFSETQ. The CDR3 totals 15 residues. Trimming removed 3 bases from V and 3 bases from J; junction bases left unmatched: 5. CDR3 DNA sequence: TGCGCCAGCAGCTCCCGGGACAGGGGTGACACTGAAGCTTTCCTT. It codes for CASSSRDRGDTEAFL.

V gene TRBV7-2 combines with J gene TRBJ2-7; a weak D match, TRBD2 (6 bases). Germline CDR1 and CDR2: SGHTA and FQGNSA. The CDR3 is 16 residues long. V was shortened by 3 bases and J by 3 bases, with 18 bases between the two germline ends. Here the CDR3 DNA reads TGTGCCAGCAGCTTCAAGGTTTACGGGGGATACTACGAGCAGTACTTC. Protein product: CASSFKVYGGYYEQYF.

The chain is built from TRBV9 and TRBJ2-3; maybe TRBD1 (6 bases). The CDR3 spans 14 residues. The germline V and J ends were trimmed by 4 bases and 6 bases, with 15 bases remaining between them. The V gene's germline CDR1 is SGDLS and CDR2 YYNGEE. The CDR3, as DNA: TGTGCCAGCAGCCACACCCAGGGGTGGGATACGCAGTATTTT. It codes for CASSHTQGWDTQYF.

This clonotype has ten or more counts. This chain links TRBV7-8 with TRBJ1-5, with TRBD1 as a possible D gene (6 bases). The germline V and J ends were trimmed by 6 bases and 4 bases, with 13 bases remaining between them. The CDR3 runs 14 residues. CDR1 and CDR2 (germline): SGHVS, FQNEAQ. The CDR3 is CASSSGDWNQPQHF. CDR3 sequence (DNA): TGTGCCAGCAGTTCAGGGGACTGGAATCAGCCCCAGCATTTT.

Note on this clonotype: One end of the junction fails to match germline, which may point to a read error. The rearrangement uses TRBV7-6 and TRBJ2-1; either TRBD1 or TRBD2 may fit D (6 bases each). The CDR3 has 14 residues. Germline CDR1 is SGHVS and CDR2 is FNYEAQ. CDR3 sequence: CARSSGTGADEQFF. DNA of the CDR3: TGTGCCCGCAGCTCCGGGACGGGGGCAGATGAGCAGTTCTTC.

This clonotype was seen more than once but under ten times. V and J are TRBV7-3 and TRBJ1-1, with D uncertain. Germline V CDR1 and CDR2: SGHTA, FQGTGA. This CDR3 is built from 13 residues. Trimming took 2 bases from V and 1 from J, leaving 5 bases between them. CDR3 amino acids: CASSLGENTEAFF. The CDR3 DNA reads TGTGCCAGCAGCTTAGGGGAGAACACTGAAGCTTTCTTT.

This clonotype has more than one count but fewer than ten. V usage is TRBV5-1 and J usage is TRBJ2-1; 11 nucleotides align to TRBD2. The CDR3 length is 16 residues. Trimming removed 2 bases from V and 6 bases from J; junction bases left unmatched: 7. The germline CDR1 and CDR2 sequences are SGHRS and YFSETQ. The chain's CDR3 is CASSFLLAGVGNEQFF. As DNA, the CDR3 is TGCGCCAGCAGCTTCCTACTAGCGGGAGTAGGCAATGAGCAGTTCTTC.

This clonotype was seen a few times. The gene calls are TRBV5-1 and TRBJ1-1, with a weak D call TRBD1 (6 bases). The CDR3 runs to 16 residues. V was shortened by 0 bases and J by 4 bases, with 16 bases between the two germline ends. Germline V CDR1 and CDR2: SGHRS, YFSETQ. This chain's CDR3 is CASSLGHRVRGTEAFF. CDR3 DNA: TGCGCCAGCAGCTTGGGACACAGGGTTCGGGGCACTGAAGCTTTCTTT.

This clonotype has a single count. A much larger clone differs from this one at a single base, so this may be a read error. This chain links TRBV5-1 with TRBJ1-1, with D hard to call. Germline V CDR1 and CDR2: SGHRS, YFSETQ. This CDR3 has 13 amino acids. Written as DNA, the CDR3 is TGCACCAGCACCTTGCGGGAAGGAGGTGAAGCTTTCTTT. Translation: CTSTLREGGEAFF.

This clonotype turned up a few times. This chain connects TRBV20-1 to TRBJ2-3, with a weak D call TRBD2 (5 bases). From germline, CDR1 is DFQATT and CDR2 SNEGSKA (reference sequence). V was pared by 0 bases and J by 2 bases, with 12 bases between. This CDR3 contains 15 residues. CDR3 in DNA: TGCAGTGCTAGAGATCCTAGCCTTTACACAGATACGCAGTATTTT. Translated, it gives CSARDPSLYTDTQYF.

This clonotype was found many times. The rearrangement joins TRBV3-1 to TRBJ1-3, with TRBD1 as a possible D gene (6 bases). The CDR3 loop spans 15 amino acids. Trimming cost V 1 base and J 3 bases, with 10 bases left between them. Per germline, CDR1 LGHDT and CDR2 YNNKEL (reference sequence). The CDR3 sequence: CASSQAQGYGNTIYF. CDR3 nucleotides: TGTGCCAGCAGCCAAGCACAGGGATATGGAAACACCATATATTTT.

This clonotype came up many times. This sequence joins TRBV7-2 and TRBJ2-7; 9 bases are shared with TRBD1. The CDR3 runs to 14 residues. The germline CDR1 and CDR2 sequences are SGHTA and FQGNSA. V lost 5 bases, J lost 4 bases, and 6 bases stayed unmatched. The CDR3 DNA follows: TGTGCCAGCAGCATTAGGACAGGGGAGTACGAGCAGTACTTC. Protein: CASSIRTGEYEQYF.

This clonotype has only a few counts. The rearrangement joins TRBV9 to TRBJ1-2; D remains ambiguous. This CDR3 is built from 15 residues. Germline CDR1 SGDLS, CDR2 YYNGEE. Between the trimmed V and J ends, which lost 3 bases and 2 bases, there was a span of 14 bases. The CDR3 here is CASSESSGGNYGYTF. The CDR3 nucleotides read TGTGCCAGCAGCGAGAGTAGTGGCGGGAACTATGGCTACACCTTC.

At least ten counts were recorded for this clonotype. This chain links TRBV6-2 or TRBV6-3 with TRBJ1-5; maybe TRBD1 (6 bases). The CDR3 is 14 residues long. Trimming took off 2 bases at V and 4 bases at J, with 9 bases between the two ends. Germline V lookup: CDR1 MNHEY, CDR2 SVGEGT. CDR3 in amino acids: CASSYTGSNQPQHF. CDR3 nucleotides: TGTGCCAGCAGTTACACAGGGTCAAATCAGCCCCAGCATTTT.

The CDR3 reads CASSLVTAGADTQYF. Written as DNA, the CDR3 is TGTGCCAGCAGCTTGGTGACAGCGGGAGCAGATACGCAGTATTTT. The chain carries TRBV5-5 and TRBJ2-3; TRBD2 matches at 8 bases. After removal of 0 bases from V and 4 bases from J, the junction contained 4 bases not matched to a gene. This CDR3 has 15 residues. CDR1 and CDR2 (germline): SGHKS, YYEKEE (reference sequence).

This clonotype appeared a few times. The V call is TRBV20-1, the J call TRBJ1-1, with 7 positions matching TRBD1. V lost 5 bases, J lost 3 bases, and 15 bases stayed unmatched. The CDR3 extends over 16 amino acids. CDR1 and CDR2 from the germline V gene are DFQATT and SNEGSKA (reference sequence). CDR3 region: CSAPESNRGAHTEAFF. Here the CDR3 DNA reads TGCAGTGCTCCTGAATCGAACAGGGGCGCCCACACTGAAGCTTTCTTT.

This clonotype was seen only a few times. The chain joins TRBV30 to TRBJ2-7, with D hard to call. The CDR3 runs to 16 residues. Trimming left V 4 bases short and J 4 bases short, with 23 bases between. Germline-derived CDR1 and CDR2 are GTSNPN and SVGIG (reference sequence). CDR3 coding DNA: TGTGCCTGGACTGTAGGCCCCGGGCGCGCTGGGTACGAGCAGTACTTC. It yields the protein CAWTVGPGRAGYEQYF.

The CDR3 loop is CASSLASANTEAFF. The CDR3 nucleotides are TGTGCCAGCAGCTTAGCCTCGGCCAACACTGAAGCTTTCTTT. The V gene is TRBV7-9, the J gene TRBJ1-1; D gene ambiguous. The CDR3 length is 14 residues. Trimming pared 0 bases from V and 2 bases from J, leaving 7 bases between. In germline, CDR1 is SEHNR, CDR2 FQNEAQ (reference sequence).